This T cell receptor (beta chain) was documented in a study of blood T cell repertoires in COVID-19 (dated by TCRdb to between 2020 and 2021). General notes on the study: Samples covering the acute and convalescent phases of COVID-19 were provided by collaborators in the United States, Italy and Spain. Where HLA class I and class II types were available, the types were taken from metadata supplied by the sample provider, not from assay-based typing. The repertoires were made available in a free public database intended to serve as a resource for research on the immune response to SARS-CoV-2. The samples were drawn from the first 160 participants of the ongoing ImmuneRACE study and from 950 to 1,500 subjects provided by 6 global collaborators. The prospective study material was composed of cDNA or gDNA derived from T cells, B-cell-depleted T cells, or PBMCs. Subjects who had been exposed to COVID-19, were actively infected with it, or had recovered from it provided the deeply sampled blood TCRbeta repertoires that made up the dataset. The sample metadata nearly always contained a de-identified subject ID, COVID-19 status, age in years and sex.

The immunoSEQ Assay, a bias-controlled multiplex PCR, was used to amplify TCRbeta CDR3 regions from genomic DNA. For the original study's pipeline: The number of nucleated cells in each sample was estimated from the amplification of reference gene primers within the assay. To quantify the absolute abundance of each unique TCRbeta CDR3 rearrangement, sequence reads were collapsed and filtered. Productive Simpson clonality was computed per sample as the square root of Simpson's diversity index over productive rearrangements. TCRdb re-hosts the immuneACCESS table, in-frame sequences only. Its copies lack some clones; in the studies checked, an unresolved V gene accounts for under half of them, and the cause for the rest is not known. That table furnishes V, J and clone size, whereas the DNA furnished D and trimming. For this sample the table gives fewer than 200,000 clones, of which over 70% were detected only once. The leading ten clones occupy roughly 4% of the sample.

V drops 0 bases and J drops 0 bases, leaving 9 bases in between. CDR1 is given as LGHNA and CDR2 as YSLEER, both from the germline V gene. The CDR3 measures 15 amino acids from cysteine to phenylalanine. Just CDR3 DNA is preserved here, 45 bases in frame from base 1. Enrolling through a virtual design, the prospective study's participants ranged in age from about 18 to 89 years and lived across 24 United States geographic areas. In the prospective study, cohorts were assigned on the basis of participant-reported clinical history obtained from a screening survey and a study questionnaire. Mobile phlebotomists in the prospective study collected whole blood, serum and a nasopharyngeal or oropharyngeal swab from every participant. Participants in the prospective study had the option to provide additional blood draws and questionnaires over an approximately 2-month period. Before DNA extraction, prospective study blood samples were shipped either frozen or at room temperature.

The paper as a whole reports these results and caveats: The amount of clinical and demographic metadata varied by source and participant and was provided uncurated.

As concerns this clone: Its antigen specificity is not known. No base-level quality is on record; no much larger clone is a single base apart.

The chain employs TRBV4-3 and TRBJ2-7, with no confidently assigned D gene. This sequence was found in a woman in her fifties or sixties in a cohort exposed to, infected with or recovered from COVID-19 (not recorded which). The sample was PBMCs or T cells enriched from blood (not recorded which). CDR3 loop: CASSQDGPSSYEQYF. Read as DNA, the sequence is TGCGCCAGCAGCCAAGATGGGCCAAGCTCCTACGAGCAGTACTTC.